The 14 T cell receptor beta chains presented below share a single source sample, sequenced in a study of cytomegalovirus exposure and HLA in healthy donors. PCR involved 60 Vbeta and 13 Jbeta primers. Profiled with immunoSEQ multiplex PCR; TCRdb holds only in-frame clones, not every one. The sample includes 150,000 to 200,000 clones. Specimen: PBMCs. All receptors come from a man aged 30 to 45 in good health and CMV-seronegative.

The CDR3 DNA is TGTGCCTGGAGTCAACAGGTGGGGTATGGCTACACCTTC. This encodes CAWSQQVGYGYTF. The gene calls are TRBV30 and TRBJ1-2, with TRBD1 as a possible D gene (5 bases). The CDR3 length is 13 residues. The V gene's germline CDR1 is GTSNPN and CDR2 SVGIG (reference sequence). The V and J ends lost 2 bases and 5 bases respectively, with 12 bases between them.

The V call is TRBV10-3, the J call TRBJ2-1, with D possibly matching TRBD2 (5 bases). CDR3 length: 13 residues. Germline assignment: CDR1 ENHRY and CDR2 SYGVKD. Trimming stripped 4 bases from V and 7 bases from J, with 11 bases between. The CDR3 bases are TGTGCCATCAGTGGAGACTATTTAAATGAGCAGTTCTTC. It is translated as CAISGDYLNEQFF.

CDR3 DNA: TGCAGCGTTGAAGGGGAGTTGGGCACTGAAGCTTTCTTT. This translates into CSVEGELGTEAFF. The chain employs TRBV29-1 and TRBJ1-1; D not resolved. Germline V lookup: CDR1 SQVTM, CDR2 ANQGSEA. CDR3 length equals 13 residues. V was clipped by 1 base and J by 4 bases, with 10 bases between them.

The CDR3 protein is CASSVTGSTDTQYF. The CDR3 DNA reads as TGTGCCAGCAGCGTTACAGGTAGCACAGATACGCAGTATTTT. The chain is built from TRBV9 and TRBJ2-3; tentative D call: TRBD1 (5 bases). The CDR3 totals 14 residues. Germline V gives CDR1 SGDLS, CDR2 YYNGEE. The V end lost 2 bases, the J end lost 0 bases, and 7 bases lay between the germline ends.

The V call is TRBV4-2, the J call TRBJ2-7; 7 bases map to TRBD1. The CDR3 runs 13 residues. Germline CDR1 is LGHNA and CDR2 is YNFKEQ. The trim removed 4 bases at V and 7 bases at J, leaving 7 bases unmatched. The CDR3 spells CASSLQGGREQYF. DNA of the CDR3: TGTGCCAGCAGCCTCCAAGGGGGCCGAGAGCAGTACTTC.

The chain couples TRBV7-8 to TRBJ1-5; D might be TRBD1 (5 bases). CDR1 and CDR2 from the germline V gene are SGHVS and FQNEAQ. The CDR3 sequence is 16 residues long. V shed 0 bases and J shed 1 base, with 10 bases lying between them. CDR3 in DNA: TGTGCCAGCAGCTTAGCGTTCCGACAGAGCAATCAGCCCCAGCATTTT. This sequence encodes CASSLAFRQSNQPQHF.

Here the CDR3 reads CASRSGLSSFPYEQYF. Here the CDR3 DNA reads TGTGCCAGCAGATCGGGACTATCAAGTTTCCCCTACGAGCAGTACTTC. This chain links TRBV6-4 with TRBJ2-7; 7 bases map to TRBD2. The germline gives CDR1 MRHNA, CDR2 SNTAGT. This CDR3 is 16 amino acids long. After removal of 6 bases from V and 2 bases from J, the junction contained 13 bases not matched to a gene.

The chain recombines TRBV10-3 with TRBJ2-3; D uncertain. V lost 8 bases and J 0 bases, leaving 9 bases between the germline ends. Germline lookup yields CDR1 ENHRY and CDR2 SYGVKD. CDR3 length equals 13 residues. The CDR3 reads CAIQAPSTDTQYF. The CDR3 DNA sequence: TGTGCCATCCAGGCCCCTAGCACAGATACGCAGTATTTT.

Concerning this clone: Relative to the germline gene, one junction end is altered; a read error may explain this. The V gene is TRBV7-2, the J gene TRBJ2-7; weak D call: TRBD2 (6 bases). Germline CDR1 and CDR2: SGHTA and FQGNSA. There are 13 residues in the CDR3. CDR3: CASSLRGAYEQYF. The CDR3 DNA reads as TGCGCCAGCAGCCTCCGCGGGGCTTACGAGCAGTACTTC.

The chain joins TRBV27 to TRBJ2-7; D might be TRBD2 (5 bases). Germline-derived CDR1 and CDR2 are MNHEY and SMNVEV (reference sequence). The length of the CDR3 is 15 residues. V lost 8 bases and J 0 bases, leaving 17 bases between the germline ends. The CDR3 sequence is CASQSPGSSSYEQYF. The CDR3 nucleotides read TGTGCCAGCCAATCTCCGGGATCGAGCTCCTACGAGCAGTACTTC.

The chain links TRBV14 to TRBJ2-2; the D is unclear. The CDR3 totals 16 residues. Germline CDR1 reads SGHDN; CDR2 reads FVKESK. Trimming stripped 1 base from V and 6 bases from J, with 15 bases between. The CDR3 coding sequence is TGTGCCAGCAGCCAAGTAACAACCTTTGAGGCCGGGGAGCTGTTTTTT. The encoded protein is CASSQVTTFEAGELFF.

CDR3 DNA: TGCGCCAGCAGCCAAGGGTTAACTAGAGGTTCACCCCTCCACTTT. It encodes CASSQGLTRGSPLHF. The V gene is TRBV4-3, the J gene TRBJ1-6; D ambiguous. The CDR3 runs 15 residues. CDR1 and CDR2 (germline): LGHNA, YSLEER. The V end lost 1 base, the J end lost 9 bases, and 13 bases lay between the germline ends.

The chain recombines TRBV27 with TRBJ1-2; TRBD1 matches at 7 bases. The CDR3 is 13 residues long. V lost 6 bases to trimming and J lost 2 bases; unmatched junction nucleotides: 3. CDR1 and CDR2 (germline): MNHEY, SMNVEV (reference sequence). For the CDR3, the DNA is TGTGCCAGCAGCGGACAGGCCAACTATGGCTACACCTTC. It encodes CASSGQANYGYTF.

The genes are TRBV7-8 and TRBJ1-2, with 8 bases that match TRBD1. Per the germline V gene, CDR1 is SGHVS and CDR2 is FQNEAQ. The CDR3 runs to 13 residues. Trimming cost V 1 base and J 5 bases; bases outside gene matches: 0. CDR3 nucleotide sequence: TGTGCCAGCAGCTTAGGACAGGGGTATGGCTACACCTTC. Translated: CASSLGQGYGYTF.